A single sample gave rise to the 10 T cell receptor beta chains below, sequenced in a study of cytomegalovirus exposure and HLA in healthy donors. Use of 60 Vbeta and 13 Jbeta primers characterized the PCR. Measured with immunoSEQ multiplex PCR; TCRdb has only the in-frame clones, and not every one. The sample comprises 200,000 to 250,000 clones, approximately 88% of which are singletons, and 0.71% rests with the top ten. The source material was PBMCs. Every receptor here comes from a boy between 2 and 10 years old in good health and CMV-seronegative.

The chain recombines TRBV4-1 with TRBJ1-1; unclear D gene. V gave up 0 bases and J gave up 9 bases, with 17 bases separating them. Germline V CDR1 and CDR2: MGHRA, YSYEKL. The length of the CDR3 is 15 residues. Written as DNA, the CDR3 is TGCGCCAGCAGCCAAGATCACAGTTGGCAGGTGCAAGCTTTCTTT. This gives the protein CASSQDHSWQVQAFF.

The chain has TRBV18 and TRBJ2-5; a weak D match, TRBD1 (7 bases). This CDR3 has 14 amino acids. Germline V gene data show CDR1 as KGHSH and CDR2 as LQKENI. The V end was cut by 2 bases, the J end by 6 bases, with 13 bases between. CDR3 region: CASSPETGRKTQYF. The CDR3 DNA sequence: TGTGCCAGCTCACCAGAGACAGGGAGGAAGACCCAGTACTTC. Full variable domain (outside the CDR3, taken from reference TRBV18 and TRBJ2-5): NAGVMQNPRHLVRRRGQEARLRCSPMKGHSHVYWYRQLPEEGLKFMVYLQKENIIDESGMPKERFSAEFPKEGPSILRIQQVVRGDSAAYFCASSPETGRKTQYFGPGTRLLVL.

V gene TRBV5-8 combines with J gene TRBJ2-7, with 9 bases aligning to TRBD1. J lost 5 bases, V lost 4 bases, and 10 bases had no gene match. The CDR3 length is 15 residues. Germline V gives CDR1 SGHTS, CDR2 YDEGEE. CDR3 coding DNA: TGTGCCAGCAGCCTTGGCGAGACAGGGGGGCACGAGCAGTACTTC. As protein: CASSLGETGGHEQYF.

This clone was seen a handful of times. The chain has TRBV6-5 and TRBJ1-1, with D possibly matching TRBD1 (6 bases). Per the germline V gene, CDR1 is MNHEY and CDR2 is SVGAGI. V lost 1 base, J lost 4 bases, and 13 bases lay in between. This CDR3 comprises 15 residues. The CDR3 spells CASSYYQGRFTEAFF. In nucleotides, the CDR3 is TGTGCCAGCAGTTACTACCAGGGGCGGTTCACTGAAGCTTTCTTT.

This clone was recorded only once. V and J are TRBV15 and TRBJ1-2, with a weak D call TRBD1 (5 bases). From germline, CDR1 is LNHNV and CDR2 YYDKDF (reference sequence). This CDR3 has 13 residues. Trimming cost V 8 bases and J 8 bases, with 18 bases left between them. The CDR3 nucleotides read TGTGCCACCCAACGTCAGGGTGTAAGCGGCTACACCTTC. Translation gives CATQRQGVSGYTF.

The chain joins TRBV15 to TRBJ2-5, with TRBD2 matching 7 bases. This CDR3 has 14 residues. Germline assignment: CDR1 LNHNV and CDR2 YYDKDF (reference sequence). V dropped 1 base and J dropped 5; count of bases not matched to a gene: 4. CDR3 nucleotide sequence: TGTGCCACCAGCAGAGGGGCGGGGGAGGAGACCCAGTACTTC. Protein product: CATSRGAGEETQYF.

This rearrangement joins TRBV27 to TRBJ2-7; maybe TRBD2 (5 bases). The CDR3 is made up of 13 amino acids. Germline CDR1 and CDR2: MNHEY and SMNVEV (reference sequence). V was clipped by 0 bases and J by 7 bases, with 10 bases between them. The CDR3 DNA reads as TGTGCCAGCAGTTTATCTTACGGGAATGAGCAGTACTTC. It is translated as CASSLSYGNEQYF.

This clone was observed a single time. The chain is built from TRBV7-9 and TRBJ2-7; D might be TRBD1 (6 bases). The germline V gene encodes CDR1 SEHNR and CDR2 FQNEAQ (reference sequence). The CDR3 spans 15 residues. V was pared by 5 bases and J by 3 bases, with 17 bases between. CDR3 protein: CASSLSTGTFYEQYF. CDR3 sequence (DNA): TGTGCCAGCAGCCTTAGTACCGGGACATTCTACGAGCAGTACTTC.

The rearrangement links TRBV25-1 to TRBJ2-7; 15 bases are shared with TRBD2. The trim removed 1 base at V and 5 bases at J, leaving 3 bases unmatched. This CDR3 has 16 residues. Germline values: CDR1 MGHDK, CDR2 SYGVNS. The CDR3 DNA follows: TGTGCCAGCAGTGAATGGACTAGCGGGAGGGCCCACGAGCAGTACTTC. It encodes CASSEWTSGRAHEQYF.

This CDR3 is CASSLNSNNEQFF. CDR3 DNA sequence: TGTGCCAGCAGTTTGAACAGCAACAATGAGCAGTTCTTC. The chain couples TRBV27 to TRBJ2-1, with D unresolved. Per the germline V gene, CDR1 is MNHEY and CDR2 is SMNVEV (reference sequence). V lost 3 bases to trimming and J lost 5 bases, with 8 bases between them. This CDR3 has 13 amino acids.